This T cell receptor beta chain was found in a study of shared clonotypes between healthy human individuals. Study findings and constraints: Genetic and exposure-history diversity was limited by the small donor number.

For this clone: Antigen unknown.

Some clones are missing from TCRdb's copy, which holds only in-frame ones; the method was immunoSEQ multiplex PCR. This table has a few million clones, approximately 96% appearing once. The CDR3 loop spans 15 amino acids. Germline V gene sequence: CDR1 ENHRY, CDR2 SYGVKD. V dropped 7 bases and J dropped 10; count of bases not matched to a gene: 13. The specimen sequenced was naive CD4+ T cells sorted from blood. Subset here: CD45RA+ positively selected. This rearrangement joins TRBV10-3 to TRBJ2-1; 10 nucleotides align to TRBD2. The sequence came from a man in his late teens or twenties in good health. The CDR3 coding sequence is TGTGCCATCATGGCCCCGTCTAGCGGGAGAAGAGAGCAGTTCTTC. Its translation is CAIMAPSSGRREQFF.